This T cell receptor beta chain was identified in a study of T cell responses to AZD1222 COVID-19 vaccine. Study in general: Pooling covered second doses at about 4 or about 12 weeks.

The CDR3 totals 14 residues. CDR1 and CDR2 (germline): SGHTA, FQGNSA. V lost 1 base, J lost 5 bases, and 11 bases lay in between. Some clones are missing from TCRdb's copy, which holds only in-frame ones; the method was immunoSEQ multiplex PCR. The data show 93,000 or so clones, 91% seen once. Comment on this clone: The target antigen is unknown.

General study results and limits: Seropositive status at baseline applied to only a handful of AZD1222 recipients. In all cases, repertoires were sampled only after the peak T cell response. There were mostly white British donors and more females than males, and clonal diversity was possibly underestimated.

The J gene is TRBJ1-2, the V gene TRBV7-2; D remains unclear. The source of this sequence is an adult in good health. The sequences come from peripheral blood, collected on day 0 of AZD1222 vaccination. This chain's CDR3 is CASSLGPPGYGYTF. The DNA of the CDR3 is TGTGCCAGCAGCTTAGGACCCCCAGGTTATGGCTACACCTTC.